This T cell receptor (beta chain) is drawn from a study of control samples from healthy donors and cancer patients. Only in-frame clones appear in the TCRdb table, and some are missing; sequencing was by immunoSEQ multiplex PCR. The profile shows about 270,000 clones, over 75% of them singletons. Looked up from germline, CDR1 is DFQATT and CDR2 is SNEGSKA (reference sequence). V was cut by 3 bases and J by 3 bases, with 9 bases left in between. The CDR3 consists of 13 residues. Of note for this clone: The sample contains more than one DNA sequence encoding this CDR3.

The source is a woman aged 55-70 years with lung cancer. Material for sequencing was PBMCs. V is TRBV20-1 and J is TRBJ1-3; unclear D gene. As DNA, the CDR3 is TGCAGTGCTAGTCTGGGAGGTGGAAACACCATATATTTT. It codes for CSASLGGGNTIYF.